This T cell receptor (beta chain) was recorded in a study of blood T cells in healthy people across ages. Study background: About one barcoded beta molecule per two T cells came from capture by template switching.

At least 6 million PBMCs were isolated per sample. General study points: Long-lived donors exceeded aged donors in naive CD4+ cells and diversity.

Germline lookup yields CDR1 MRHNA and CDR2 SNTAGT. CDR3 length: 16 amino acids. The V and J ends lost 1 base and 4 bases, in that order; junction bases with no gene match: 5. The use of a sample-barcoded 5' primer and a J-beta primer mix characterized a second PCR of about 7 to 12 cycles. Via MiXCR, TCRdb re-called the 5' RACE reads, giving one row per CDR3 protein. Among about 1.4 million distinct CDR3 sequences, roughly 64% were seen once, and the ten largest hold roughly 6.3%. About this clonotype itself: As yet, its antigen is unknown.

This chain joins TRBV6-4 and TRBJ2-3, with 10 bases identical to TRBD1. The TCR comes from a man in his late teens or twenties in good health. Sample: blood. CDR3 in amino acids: CASSDLPGQGSDTQYF. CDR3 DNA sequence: TGTGCCAGCAGTGACTTACCGGGACAGGGGTCAGATACGCAGTATTTT.